This T cell receptor beta chain was obtained from a study of CD8+ T cells in alopecia areata. This CDR3 has 10 residues. V lost 6 bases, J lost 4 bases, and 3 bases lay in between. CDR1 is MNHNS, CDR2 SASEGT, per germline. It was cDNA, reverse transcribed from extracted RNA, that served as the sequencing template. The table came from immunoSEQ multiplex PCR; TCRdb's copy has only in-frame clones and leaves some out. The table includes over 100,000 clones, around 49% detected once. The chain couples TRBV6-1 to TRBJ1-2, with D uncertain. The sequences come from CD8+ T cells sorted from blood, collected at week 0. The receptor was isolated from a human donor with alopecia areata. In nucleotides, the CDR3 is TGTGCCAGCAGCGGCTATGGCTACACCTTC. Amino acid sequence: CASSGYGYTF.